The clone carrying this TCR beta chain was counted between two and nine times. Its antigen is not known. The sample is drawn from a study of early T cells in non-severe SARS-CoV-2 infection. Study background: Whole-blood bulk RNA, unsorted, was sequenced, and chains were unpaired. Overall study results and limits: Matching against VDJdb likely underestimated virus-specific expansions, favoring anti-spike CD8.

V gave up 4 bases and J gave up 3 bases; unmatched junction bases: 3. This CDR3 contains 13 residues. Per germline, CDR1 SGHTA and CDR2 FQGNSA. Individual cDNA molecules carried attached unique molecular identifiers. TCRdb used MiXCR to reprocess the 5' RACE reads, holding one entry per CDR3 protein. Of just under 65,000 distinct CDR3 sequences in the sample, approximately 11% were seen once. The chain has TRBV7-2 and TRBJ2-7; 7 bases are shared with TRBD1. This material consisted of whole blood, taken at baseline. This TCR was sampled from an adult who was a healthcare worker with PCR-confirmed SARS-CoV-2 infection or an uninfected control (not recorded which). The CDR3 sequence: CASSSAGGYEQYF. The CDR3 DNA reads TGTGCCAGCAGCTCCGCAGGGGGCTACGAGCAGTACTTC. The complete variable domain, with remaining parts taken from reference TRBV7-2 and TRBJ2-7, reads GAGVSQSPSNKVTEKGKDVELRCDPISGHTALYWYRQSLGQGLEFLIYFQGNSAPDKSGLPSDRFSAERTGGSVSTLTIQRTQQEDSAVYLCASSSAGGYEQYFGPGTRLTVT.